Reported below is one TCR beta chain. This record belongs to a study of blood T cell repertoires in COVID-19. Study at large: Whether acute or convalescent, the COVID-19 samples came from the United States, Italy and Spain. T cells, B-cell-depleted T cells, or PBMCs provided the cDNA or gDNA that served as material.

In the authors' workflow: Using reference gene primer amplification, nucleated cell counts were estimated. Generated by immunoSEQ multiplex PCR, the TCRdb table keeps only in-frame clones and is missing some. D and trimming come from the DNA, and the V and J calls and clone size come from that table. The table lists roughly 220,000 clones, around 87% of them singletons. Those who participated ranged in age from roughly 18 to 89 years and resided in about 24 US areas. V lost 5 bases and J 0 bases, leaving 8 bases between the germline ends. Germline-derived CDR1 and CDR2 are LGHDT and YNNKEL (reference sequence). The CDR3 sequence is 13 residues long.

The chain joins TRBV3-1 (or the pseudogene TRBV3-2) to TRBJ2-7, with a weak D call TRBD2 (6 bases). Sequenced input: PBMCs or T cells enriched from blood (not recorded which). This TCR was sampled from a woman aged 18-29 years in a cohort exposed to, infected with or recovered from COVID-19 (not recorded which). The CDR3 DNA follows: TGTGCCAGCAGCGAGGGACTCTCCTACGAGCAGTACTTC. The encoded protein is CASSEGLSYEQYF.